What follows are 3 T cell receptor beta chains derived from one specimen sequenced in a study of T cells in Graves' hyperthyroidism and ophthalmopathy. TCR beta CDR3 regions were amplified from RNA. A set of HTBI primers served as the primers for a first-round RT-PCR of the TCR CDR3. MiXCR, applied by TCRdb to the multiplex PCR reads, yields one record per CDR3 protein. The sample lists hundreds of thousands of distinct CDR3 sequences, about two fifths occurring once. Sample: blood. The receptors come from a man aged 18 to 29 with Graves' hyperthyroidism.

This clonotype was seen a few times. The genes are TRBV20-1 and TRBJ2-5; D remains ambiguous. Germline CDR1 is DFQATT and CDR2 is SNEGSKA (reference sequence). CDR3 length: 14 amino acids. The V and J ends lost 1 base and 2 bases respectively, with 11 bases between them. CDR3 bases: TGCAGTGCTAGAGGATCCTCGGAGCAAGAGACCCAGTACTTC. Amino acids: CSARGSSEQETQYF.

This clonotype was detected a few times. The CDR3 sequence: CASSLAPADSPYEQYF. DNA of the CDR3: TGTGCCAGCAGTTTAGCGCCCGCAGATTCCCCGTACGAGCAGTACTTC. This sequence joins TRBV12-3 or TRBV12-4 and TRBJ2-7; D gene uncertain. V was clipped by 0 bases and J by 4 bases, with 16 bases between them. The CDR3 runs 16 residues.

V gene TRBV25-1 combines with J gene TRBJ1-1; no clear D gene. Trimming removed 5 bases from V and 0 bases from J, with 13 bases in between. CDR1 and CDR2 from the germline V gene are MGHDK and SYGVNS. The CDR3 runs 15 residues. CDR3 loop: CASSFKGLMNTEAFF. For the CDR3, the DNA is TGTGCCAGCAGTTTCAAGGGTTTAATGAACACTGAAGCTTTCTTT.